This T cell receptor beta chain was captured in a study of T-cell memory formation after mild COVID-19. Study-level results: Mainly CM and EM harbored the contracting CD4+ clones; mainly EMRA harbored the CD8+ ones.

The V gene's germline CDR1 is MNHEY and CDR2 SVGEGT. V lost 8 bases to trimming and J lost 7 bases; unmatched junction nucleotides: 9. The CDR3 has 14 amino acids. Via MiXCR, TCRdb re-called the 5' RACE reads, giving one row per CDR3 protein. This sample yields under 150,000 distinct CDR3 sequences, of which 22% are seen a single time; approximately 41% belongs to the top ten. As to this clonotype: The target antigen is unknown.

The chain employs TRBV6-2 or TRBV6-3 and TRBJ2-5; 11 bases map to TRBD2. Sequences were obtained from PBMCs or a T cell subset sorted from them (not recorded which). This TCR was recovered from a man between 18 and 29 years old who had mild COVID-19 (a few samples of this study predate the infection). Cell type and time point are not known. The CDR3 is CASDGTSGWGTQYF. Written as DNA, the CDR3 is TGTGCCAGCGACGGGACTAGCGGTTGGGGGACCCAGTACTTC.